The clone carrying this TCR beta chain was counted between two and nine times. The source of the sample is a study of T-cell memory formation after mild COVID-19. TCRdb independently ran MiXCR on the 5' RACE reads; one entry per CDR3 protein. The sample lists tens of thousands of distinct CDR3 sequences; 9% to 15% were seen once. This CDR3 region has 13 residues. V was clipped by 6 bases and J by 4 bases, with 12 bases between them. Looked up from germline, CDR1 is MNHNS and CDR2 is SASEGT. This clonotype originated in a young man who had mild COVID-19 (a few samples of this study predate the infection). Cell type and time point are not known. The V call is TRBV6-1, the J call TRBJ1-1, with D tentatively TRBD1 (5 bases). Sequences were obtained from PBMCs or a T cell subset sorted from them (not recorded which). The CDR3: CASRAVGGTEAFF. The DNA of the CDR3 is TGTGCCAGCAGAGCGGTTGGGGGCACTGAAGCTTTCTTT.